Detailed here is one TCR beta chain. It lacks a known antigen. Base-call qualities are not available, and no considerably larger clone is one nucleotide away. From each donor, a single peripheral blood sample of around 0.12 L on average was drawn into heparinised tubes. A BD FACSAria II was used to sort naive, central memory, regulatory and stem cell-like memory CD4+ T cells with a panel that included CD45RO, CCR7, CD25, CD127, CD95 and CD27. A purity above 95% was achieved for all sorted populations. Right away, PBMCs were isolated by Lymphoprep density gradient centrifugation and were stained directly, with no culture step. To minimize batch effects, samples were stained and sorted in pairs, one healthy donor with one patient per experiment. The germline V gene encodes CDR1 SGHTA and CDR2 FQGTGA. The CDR3 contains 19 residues, cysteine and phenylalanine counted. Of all the DNA, just the CDR3 is kept, 57 bases in frame from base 1. Trimming removed 5 bases from V and 4 bases from J; the gene matches leave 21 bases unexplained.

These data originate in a study of beta chain features in type 1 diabetes (dated by TCRdb to between 2018 and 2020). As for the study more broadly: Mean age, gender distribution, total cell number and subset yield did not differ between patients and healthy donors. A total of around 110,000,000 sorted cells were examined across all samples, and a strong correlation was observed between cell number per subset and RNA yield. The study compared TCRB repertoires of sorted circulating CD4+ T cell subsets between recently diagnosed type 1 diabetes patients and matched healthy donors. Naive and central memory subsets were obtained from all 30 or so donors, but regulatory and stem cell-like memory subsets were isolated from only 8 patients and roughly eight healthy donors. Overall study outcomes, separate from this receptor: Because cDNA was sequenced instead of genomic DNA, activated cells with high expression could be over-represented, although the groups did not differ in activation or CD3 levels. Because the HLA sub-analyses included only small numbers of individuals, any influence of HLA type on TCRB rearrangement was left unresolved. Type 1 diabetes patients showed a moderate but significant shortening of TCRB CDR3 length in all four CD4+ subsets. Shorter templates might have been favored by PCR, but patient and control samples were amplified and corrected together, so both groups would have been affected equally by any skew. Fewer insertions and more nucleotide deletions at VDJ recombination sites were observed in patients with type 1 diabetes, implying thymic rearrangement abnormalities. Naive, central memory and regulatory TCRB repertoires appeared to be more similar among patients than among healthy donors.

All of the isolated RNA was reverse transcribed with the High Capacity cDNA Reverse Transcription Kit, so expressed TCRB transcripts were sequenced. Deep immunoSEQ sequencing was performed on naive, central memory and regulatory T cell samples, with an average of roughly 3.6 million total reads per sample. After sorted cells were lysed in RLT buffer, RNA was extracted with DNase-treated RNeasy Micro or Mini kits, with the choice depending on cell number. To prevent cross-contamination, each cell subset was processed individually, whereas patient and healthy donor samples were processed jointly. Using the immunoSEQ multiplex PCR, TCRB sequences were amplified from cDNA into 87-bp fragments spanning the CDR3 region. The amplicons were sequenced using the Illumina HiSeq platform. Processing in the source paper ran as follows. Synthetic template baselines were used to correct PCR bias computationally, reads within Hamming distance 2 were collapsed together, and singletons that could not be merged were discarded. Reads were aligned against IMGT to assign V, D and J genes, CDR3 length and insertions or deletions at six rearrangement sites. Within each subset, clonotype counts were normalized to sorted cell number, after which true diversity and Gini coefficients were computed with the tcR R package. Repertoire sharing was quantified using the overlap coefficient calculated on TCRB nucleotide sequences. Out-of-frame TCRB sequences from naive cells were analyzed to stand in for the pre-selection repertoire. The table comes from immuneACCESS by way of TCRdb, which keeps in-frame sequences with V and J called. Part of the clones is missing from these tables; in studies checked, under half for an unresolved V gene and the rest for unknown reasons. From that table come the V and J calls and clone size; the DNA was used to work out D and trimming. The sample table shows more than 200,000 clones, and about a sixth are seen once. Clones ranked in the top ten supply more than 0.075% of the sample.

The TCR originated in a man between 25 and 39 years old with type 1 diabetes. The V gene is TRBV7-3 and the J gene is TRBJ2-3; the junction holds 7 bases that match TRBD2. Sequencing used naive CD4+ T cells from blood. Sample cell subset or site, as interpreted from the label and publication: true naive CD4+ T cells. The CDR3 reads CASSDTNRRDYNSADTQYF. The bases are TGTGCCAGCAGCGACACCAACCGCCGGGACTACAATTCCGCAGATACGCAGTATTTT.